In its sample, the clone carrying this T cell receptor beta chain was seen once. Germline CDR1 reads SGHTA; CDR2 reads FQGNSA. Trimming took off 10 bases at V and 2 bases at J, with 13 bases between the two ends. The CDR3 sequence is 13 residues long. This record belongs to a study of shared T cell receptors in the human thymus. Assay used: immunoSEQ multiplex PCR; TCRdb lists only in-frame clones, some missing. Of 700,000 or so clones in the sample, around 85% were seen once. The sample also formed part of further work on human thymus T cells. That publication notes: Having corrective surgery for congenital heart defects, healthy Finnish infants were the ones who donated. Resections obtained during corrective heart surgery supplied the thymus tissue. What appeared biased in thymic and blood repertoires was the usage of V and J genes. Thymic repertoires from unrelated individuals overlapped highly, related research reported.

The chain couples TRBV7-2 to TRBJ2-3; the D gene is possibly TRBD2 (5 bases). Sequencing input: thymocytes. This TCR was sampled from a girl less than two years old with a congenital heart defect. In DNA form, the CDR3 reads TGTGCCATCGGCGGGTACGCCACAGATACGCAGTATTTT. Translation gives CAIGGYATDTQYF. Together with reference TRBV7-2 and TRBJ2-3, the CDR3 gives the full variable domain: GAGVSQSPSNKVTEKGKDVELRCDPISGHTALYWYRQSLGQGLEFLIYFQGNSAPDKSGLPSDRFSAERTGGSVSTLTIQRTQQEDSAVYLCAIGGYATDTQYFGPGTRLTVL.